These T cell receptor beta chains were read from a single sample in a study of blood T cell repertoires in COVID-19. Data came from immunoSEQ multiplex PCR; TCRdb stores just in-frame clones and leaves some out. In the table there are 350,000 or so clones, around 85% of which are singletons. The material sequenced was PBMCs or T cells enriched from blood (not recorded which). Receptors were obtained from a woman between 40 and 55 years old with acute COVID-19. CDR3s include the opening cysteine and the closing phenylalanine or tryptophan. D genes are given only for firm matches. Only part of the rows carry a size: once, few, many, or a class if the clone is expanded.

cdr3_length | j_call | v_call | d_call | clone_size | cdr3_aa | cdr3_nt
13 | TRBJ1-5 | TRBV5-6 | - | - | CASSYARGKPQHF | TGTGCCAGCAGCTACGCCAGGGGCAAGCCCCAGCATTTT
15 | TRBJ2-4 | TRBV5-4 | TRBD2 | - | CASSPGGAKENIQYF | TGTGCCAGCAGCCCGGGGGGGGCCAAAGAAAACATTCAGTACTTC
17 | TRBJ2-3 | TRBV13 | TRBD2 | once | CASSPRFGLANTDTQYF | TGTGCCAGCAGCCCACGATTCGGACTAGCGAACACAGATACGCAGTATTTT
13 | TRBJ1-1 | TRBV2 | TRBD1 | - | CASSRQGRNEAFF | TGTGCCAGCAGCCGACAGGGCCGTAATGAAGCTTTCTTT
15 | TRBJ2-5 | TRBV28 | TRBD1 | - | CASSLKGQVQETQYF | TGTGCCAGCAGTTTGAAGGGACAGGTTCAAGAGACCCAGTACTTC
15 | TRBJ2-7 | TRBV6-1 | - | - | CASSEARITAYEQYF | TGTGCCAGCAGTGAAGCGCGGATCACGGCTTACGAGCAGTACTTC
16 | TRBJ1-1 | TRBV5-6 | - | - | CASSPRASRLDTEAFF | TGTGCCAGCAGCCCCAGGGCTTCAAGGCTGGACACTGAAGCTTTCTTT
15 | TRBJ2-1 | TRBV14 | TRBD2 | - | CASSQDLASGREQFF | TGTGCCAGCAGCCAAGACCTCGCTAGCGGGAGGGAGCAGTTCTTC
14 | TRBJ2-2 | TRBV6-2/TRBV6-3 | - | - | CASSYSGGTGELFF | TGTGCCAGCAGTTACTCGGGAGGTACCGGGGAGCTGTTTTTT
15 | TRBJ2-3 | TRBV19 | - | - | CASSIGQTSTDTQYF | TGTGCCAGTAGTATAGGGCAGACATCCACAGATACGCAGTATTTT
14 | TRBJ1-1 | TRBV2 | - | many | CASSVGGMNTEAFF | TGTGCCAGCAGTGTGGGAGGAATGAACACTGAAGCTTTCTTT
14 | TRBJ1-4 | TRBV18 | - | - | CASSPRATNEKLFF | TGTGCCAGCTCACCCAGGGCCACTAATGAAAAACTGTTTTTT
16 | TRBJ2-5 | TRBV14 | - | few | CASSQDRRVPQETQYF | TGTGCCAGCAGCCAAGATCGACGGGTCCCCCAAGAGACCCAGTACTTC
11 | TRBJ1-6 | TRBV9 | TRBD1 | once | CASSGGQSLHF | TGTGCCAGCAGCGGGGGACAGTCCCTCCACTTT
15 | TRBJ1-5 | TRBV7-9 | TRBD1 | - | CASSLGYRGGQPQHF | TGTGCCAGCAGCTTAGGGTACAGGGGTGGTCAGCCCCAGCATTTT
14 | TRBJ2-7 | TRBV2 | - | - | CASSRTAQTYEQYF | TGTGCCAGCAGCCGGACAGCGCAAACCTACGAGCAGTACTTC
15 | TRBJ1-1 | TRBV18 | - | - | CASSPRPGVDTEAFF | TGTGCCAGCTCACCACGACCAGGGGTGGACACTGAAGCTTTCTTT
14 | TRBJ1-6 | TRBV4-3 | - | - | CASSQDRQVPPLHF | TGCGCCAGCAGCCAAGATCGCCAGGTCCCACCCCTCCACTTT
13 | TRBJ1-1 | TRBV7-2 | - | - | CASRWGHGTEAFF | TGTGCCAGCAGGTGGGGGCACGGCACTGAAGCTTTCTTT
15 | TRBJ2-2 | TRBV5-1 | - | - | CASKRQYANTGELFF | TGCGCCAGCAAGCGACAGTACGCGAACACCGGGGAGCTGTTTTTT
14 | TRBJ2-7 | TRBV29-1 | TRBD1 | - | CSVGGQGLSYEQYF | TGCAGCGTCGGAGGACAGGGCCTCTCCTACGAGCAGTACTTC
12 | TRBJ1-1 | TRBV2 | TRBD1 | - | CASSVDRGRAFF | TGTGCCAGCAGCGTCGACAGGGGGAGGGCTTTCTTT
16 | TRBJ2-1 | TRBV18 | TRBD2 | once | CASSLGLAGVGDEQFF | TGTGCCAGCTCACTGGGACTAGCGGGAGTCGGGGATGAGCAGTTCTTC
16 | TRBJ2-5 | TRBV23-1 | TRBD2 | - | CASITSGLAVQETQYF | TGCGCCAGCATTACTTCGGGACTAGCGGTCCAAGAGACCCAGTACTTC
12 | TRBJ2-7 | TRBV3-1/TRBV3-2 | - | many | CASSLDYYEQYF | TGTGCCAGCAGCCTGGACTACTACGAGCAGTACTTC
14 | TRBJ1-1 | TRBV11-3 | - | once | CASSHRGLNTEAFF | TGTGCCAGCAGCCACCGAGGGCTGAACACTGAAGCTTTCTTT
16 | TRBJ2-3 | TRBV5-1 | TRBD1 | once | CASSTVSQGGTDTQYF | TGCGCCAGCAGCACCGTTAGCCAGGGGGGCACAGATACGCAGTATTTT
15 | TRBJ1-4 | TRBV9 | - | - | CASSVAAAFGEKLFF | TGTGCCAGCAGCGTAGCGGCGGCCTTTGGGGAAAAACTGTTTTTT
14 | TRBJ1-2 | TRBV10-3 | - | few | CAISKQDAGGGYTF | TGTGCCATCAGCAAACAAGACGCCGGAGGAGGCTACACCTTC
18 | TRBJ2-2 | TRBV7-2 | TRBD1 | - | CASSLALPGTGGTGELFF | TGTGCCAGCAGCTTAGCGCTACCCGGGACAGGGGGCACCGGGGAGCTGTTTTTT
12 | TRBJ1-2 | TRBV6-2/TRBV6-3 | TRBD1 | - | CASSQGQAGYTF | TGTGCCAGCAGTCAGGGACAGGCTGGCTACACCTTC
20 | TRBJ1-1 | TRBV24-1 | TRBD1 | - | CATSDFPFTLLTGGITEAFF | TGTGCCACCAGTGATTTCCCTTTCACCCTTTTGACAGGGGGTATCACTGAAGCTTTCTTT
15 | TRBJ1-2 | TRBV2 | TRBD1 | once | CAIPGQGASGYGYTF | TGTGCCATCCCGGGACAGGGGGCCTCCGGCTATGGCTACACCTTC
14 | TRBJ2-1 | TRBV27 | - | - | CASGRGGAYNEQFF | TGTGCCAGCGGGAGGGGGGGCGCCTACAATGAGCAGTTCTTC
13 | TRBJ1-2 | TRBV6-5 | TRBD1 | - | CASSSGQGNGYTF | TGTGCCAGCAGTTCGGGACAGGGGAACGGCTACACCTTC
18 | TRBJ1-6 | TRBV4-2 | TRBD1 | - | CASSRQGLGLLGDSPLHF | TGTGCCAGCAGCCGACAGGGGTTGGGGCTCCTCGGGGATTCACCCCTCCACTTT
15 | TRBJ2-1 | TRBV28 | TRBD2 | - | CASSLFNGRGNEQFF | TGTGCCAGCAGTTTATTTAACGGGAGGGGCAATGAGCAGTTCTTC
15 | TRBJ1-5 | TRBV7-2 | - | - | CASSLATDSNQPQHF | TGTGCCAGCAGCTTAGCGACAGATAGCAATCAGCCCCAGCATTTT
15 | TRBJ1-6 | TRBV5-6 | TRBD1 | - | CASSRTGVKGSPLHF | TGTGCCAGCAGTAGGACAGGGGTAAAGGGGTCACCCCTCCACTTT
19 | TRBJ2-5 | TRBV27 | TRBD1 | - | CASKLGRTGSEGSGETQYF | TGTGCCAGCAAACTAGGGAGGACAGGGTCAGAGGGATCAGGGGAGACCCAGTACTTC
14 | TRBJ1-1 | TRBV5-1 | TRBD1 | - | CASSLSGGNTEAFF | TGCGCCAGCAGCTTATCAGGGGGGAACACTGAAGCTTTCTTT
15 | TRBJ2-2 | TRBV28 | TRBD1 | - | CASGSGTGVTGELFF | TGTGCCAGCGGATCCGGGACAGGGGTCACCGGGGAGCTGTTTTTT
15 | TRBJ1-6 | TRBV9 | - | - | CASSAYAQGPSPLHF | TGTGCCAGCAGCGCCTATGCACAGGGACCCTCACCCCTCCACTTT
15 | TRBJ1-5 | TRBV6-2/TRBV6-3 | - | - | CASSYWGEGNQPQHF | TGTGCCAGCAGTTACTGGGGGGAGGGAAATCAGCCCCAGCATTTT
15 | TRBJ1-6 | TRBV7-8 | - | - | CASSRITGRNSPLHF | TGTGCCAGCAGCCGAATAACAGGACGCAATTCACCCCTCCACTTT
13 | TRBJ1-4 | TRBV4-3 | - | once | CASSLEGSEKLFF | TGCGCCAGCAGCCTGGAGGGGAGTGAAAAACTGTTTTTT
18 | TRBJ1-5 | TRBV19 | TRBD1 | - | CASSILGAGGKGNQPQHF | TGTGCCAGTAGTATCCTAGGGGCAGGGGGTAAGGGCAATCAGCCCCAGCATTTT
14 | TRBJ1-5 | TRBV5-5 | TRBD1 | - | CASSPTGLDQPQHF | TGTGCCAGCAGCCCGACAGGGTTGGATCAGCCCCAGCATTTT
17 | TRBJ2-6 | TRBV5-8 | - | - | CASSLYEPISGANVLTF | TGTGCCAGCAGCTTGTACGAACCTATCTCTGGGGCCAACGTCCTGACTTTC
11 | TRBJ1-2 | TRBV5-8 | - | - | CASSFTGGYTF | TGTGCCAGCAGCTTCACAGGGGGCTACACCTTC
13 | TRBJ2-7 | TRBV6-5 | TRBD1 | - | CASRTPGGYEQYF | TGTGCCAGCAGGACCCCAGGGGGCTACGAGCAGTACTTC
14 | TRBJ2-7 | TRBV7-8 | - | - | CASSLAGGPYEQYF | TGTGCCAGCAGCTTAGCGGGGGGGCCCTACGAGCAGTACTTC